Detailed here is one T cell receptor beta chain. In the original analysis: Quantification of nucleated cells was approximated via reference gene primer amplification. Some clones are missing from TCRdb's copy, which holds only in-frame ones; the method was immunoSEQ multiplex PCR. That table furnishes V, J and clone size, whereas the DNA furnished D and trimming. The sample contains roughly 250,000 clones, roughly 86% of which appear only once. The sample belongs to a study of blood T cell repertoires in COVID-19. Study-wide context: The samples span acute and convalescent COVID-19 from the United States, Italy and Spain. The analysed material was cDNA or gDNA that came from T cells, B-cell-depleted T cells, or PBMCs.

V lost 2 bases to trimming and J lost 3 bases; unmatched junction nucleotides: 3. CDR1 and CDR2 from the germline V gene are LNHDA and SQIVND (reference sequence). This CDR3 is built from 15 residues. This receptor was identified in a woman in her thirties or forties with acute COVID-19. The rearrangement joins TRBV19 to TRBJ2-1; TRBD2 matches 8 bases. The sample comprised PBMCs or T cells enriched from blood (not recorded which). The CDR3 reads CASSITAGDYNEQFF. CDR3 nucleotide sequence: TGTGCCAGTAGTATAACAGCGGGAGACTACAATGAGCAGTTCTTC. Complete variable domain (other parts from reference TRBV19 and TRBJ2-1): DGGITQSPKYLFRKEGQNVTLSCEQNLNHDAMYWYRQDPGQGLRLIYYSQIVNDFQKGDIAEGYSVSREKKESFPLTVTSAQKNPTAFYLCASSITAGDYNEQFFGPGTRLTVL.